Listed below are T cell receptor beta chains from one sample, sequenced in a study of OX40 agonist ivuxolimab in advanced cancers. Assay: immunoSEQ multiplex PCR; the TCRdb copy retains only in-frame clones and omits some. The sample has tens of thousands of clones; roughly 85% are singletons. Specimen: CD4+ or CD8+ T cells sorted from blood, collected in a trial of the OX40 agonist ivuxolimab. All receptors derive from an adult with an advanced solid tumor such as melanoma, head and neck, liver or kidney cancer. The CDR3 runs from the conserved cysteine through the conserved F or W. D genes are given only for firm matches. Rows give clone size only sometimes, using once, few, many, or a class for an expanded clone.

v_call	d_call	clone_size	j_call	cdr3_aa	cdr3_nt
TRBV5-1	TRBD1	NA	TRBJ2-5	CASSLDQGAGKTQYF	TGCGCCAGCAGCTTGGACCAGGGGGCAGGGAAGACCCAGTACTTC
TRBV30	NA	once	TRBJ2-5	CAWGTAGETQYF	TGTGCCTGGGGGACGGCGGGAGAGACCCAGTACTTC
TRBV5-1	NA	NA	TRBJ2-5	CASSLPGSETQYF	TGCGCCAGCAGCTTGCCTGGGTCGGAGACCCAGTACTTC
TRBV7-9	NA	NA	TRBJ1-5	CASSLASGDNQPQHF	TGTGCCAGCAGCTTAGCCTCGGGGGACAATCAGCCCCAGCATTTT
TRBV9	TRBD2	NA	TRBJ2-5	CASSVGGLAGDQETQYF	TGTGCCAGCAGCGTAGGGGGACTAGCGGGGGACCAAGAGACCCAGTACTTC
TRBV7-6	NA	NA	TRBJ1-5	CASSPRGGYSNQPQHF	TGTGCCAGCAGCCCCCGAGGAGGATATAGCAATCAGCCCCAGCATTTT
TRBV6-5	TRBD1	NA	TRBJ1-2	CASRRGQGVYGYTF	TGTGCCAGCAGGAGAGGACAGGGGGTCTATGGCTACACCTTC
TRBV6-5	NA	NA	TRBJ1-2	CASSSTGPNYGYTF	TGTGCCAGCAGTTCCACAGGGCCGAACTATGGCTACACCTTC
TRBV7-6	TRBD2	NA	TRBJ2-5	CASSLPPGGETQYF	TGTGCCAGCAGCTTACCCCCCGGGGGGGAGACCCAGTACTTC
TRBV28	NA	few	TRBJ2-7	CASSISYEQYF	TGTGCCAGCAGTATCTCCTACGAGCAGTACTTC
TRBV4-2	NA	NA	TRBJ2-7	CASSQGGGSYEQYF	TGTGCCAGCAGCCAAGGAGGGGGCTCCTACGAGCAGTACTTC
TRBV14	NA	few	TRBJ1-3	CASRPLAGNTIYF	TGTGCCAGCAGGCCCCTAGCTGGAAACACCATATATTTT
TRBV5-4	TRBD2	NA	TRBJ2-4	CASSLEGGGPLQYF	TGTGCCAGCAGCTTGGAGGGCGGGGGGCCTCTTCAGTACTTC
TRBV5-1	TRBD1	NA	TRBJ1-1	CASSVQGAITEAFF	TGCGCCAGCAGCGTACAGGGGGCTATAACTGAAGCTTTCTTT
TRBV2	NA	NA	TRBJ2-2	CASIRAVANTGELFF	TGTGCCAGCATAAGGGCGGTTGCCAACACCGGGGAGCTGTTTTTT
TRBV30	NA	few	TRBJ2-2	CAWRQVWRGPNTGELFF	TGTGCCTGGAGACAAGTTTGGCGGGGGCCGAACACCGGGGAGCTGTTTTTT
TRBV11-2	TRBD2	NA	TRBJ2-1	CASSQSTGGYNEQFF	TGTGCCAGCAGCCAATCGACGGGAGGCTACAATGAGCAGTTCTTC
TRBV11-2	NA	NA	TRBJ1-5	CASSPPGDQPQHF	TGTGCCAGCAGCCCCCCCGGGGATCAGCCCCAGCATTTT
TRBV15	NA	NA	TRBJ1-3	CATEAQQGSGNTIYF	TGTGCCACCGAGGCCCAGCAAGGATCTGGAAACACCATATATTTT
TRBV5-1	NA	NA	TRBJ2-7	CASSPYTSYEQYF	TGCGCCAGCAGCCCATACACTTCCTACGAGCAGTACTTC
TRBV9	NA	NA	TRBJ1-5	CASSAQGFPNQPQHF	TGTGCCAGCAGCGCCCAGGGGTTTCCCAATCAGCCCCAGCATTTT
TRBV7-3	TRBD2	NA	TRBJ2-7	CASSLAGGTSYEQYF	TGTGCCAGCAGCCTAGCCGGGGGGACGTCCTACGAGCAGTACTTC